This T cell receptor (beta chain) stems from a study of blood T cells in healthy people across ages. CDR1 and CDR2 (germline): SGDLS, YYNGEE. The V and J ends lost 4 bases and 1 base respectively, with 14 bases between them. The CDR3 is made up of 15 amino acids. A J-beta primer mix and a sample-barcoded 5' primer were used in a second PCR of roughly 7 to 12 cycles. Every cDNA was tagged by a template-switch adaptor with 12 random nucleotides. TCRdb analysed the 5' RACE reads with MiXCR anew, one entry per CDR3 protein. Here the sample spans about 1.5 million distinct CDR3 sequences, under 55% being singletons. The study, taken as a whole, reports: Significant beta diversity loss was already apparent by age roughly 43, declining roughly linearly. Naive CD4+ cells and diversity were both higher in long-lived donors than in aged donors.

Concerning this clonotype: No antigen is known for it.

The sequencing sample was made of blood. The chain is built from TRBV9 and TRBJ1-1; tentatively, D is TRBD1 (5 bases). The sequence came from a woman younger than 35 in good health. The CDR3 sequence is CASSPPRGTNTEAFF. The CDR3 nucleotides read TGTGCCAGCAGCCCGCCCCGGGGGACGAACACTGAAGCTTTCTTT.